This TCR beta chain was sequenced during a study of cytomegalovirus exposure and HLA in healthy donors. In the study overall: Early released data comprised 80 million to 100 million unique TCRs from HLA-typed donors. Regarding the study as a whole: Reportedly, cytomegalovirus status was diagnosed with high sensitivity and specificity.

Details on this clone: Its specificity is not known.

The CDR3 spans 18 residues. The V segment lost 5 bases and the J segment 0 bases; nucleotides outside the gene matches: 10. The germline V gene encodes CDR1 LNHDA and CDR2 SQIVND (reference sequence). Use of 60 Vbeta and 13 Jbeta primers characterized the PCR. Method: immunoSEQ multiplex PCR; TCRdb's copy keeps in-frame clones and lacks some. The sample includes 150,000 to 200,000 clones, about 81% seen only once; the top ten take approximately 1.4%. Sequenced: PBMCs. The sequence came from a girl aged 10-17 years in good health and CMV-seropositive. The chain links TRBV19 to TRBJ2-6; 7 nucleotides agree with TRBD2. The CDR3 loop reads CASSWSGGLPSGANVLTF. CDR3 nucleotide sequence: TGTGCCAGTAGTTGGTCGGGGGGACTCCCCTCTGGGGCCAACGTCCTGACTTTC.